The present TCR beta chain was sequenced within a study of cytotoxic CD8 clonotypes in ibrutinib-treated CLL. Deep sequencing aimed at 1 in 200,000 to 1 in 1 million T cells' resolution. The assay was immunoSEQ multiplex PCR, and TCRdb's table has in-frame clones only and misses some. Of 65,000 to 80,000 clones in the sample, less than 85% were seen once. About 2 micrograms of genomic DNA, which was extracted from cryopreserved PBMCs, served as the material used for the TCR beta libraries. This clone occurred a few times. V was cut by 4 bases and J by 1 base, with 12 bases left in between. Germline assignment: CDR1 MNHNS and CDR2 SASEGT. This CDR3 is built from 15 residues.

This TCR was recovered from a human donor with chronic lymphocytic leukemia. Sequencing used PBMCs, obtained after 24 months of ibrutinib treatment. This chain uses TRBV6-1 with TRBJ2-3; D possibly corresponds to TRBD1 (6 bases). The CDR3 DNA sequence: TGTGCCAGCAGTGTACAGGGATTGGGCACAGATACGCAGTATTTT. Amino acid sequence: CASSVQGLGTDTQYF.